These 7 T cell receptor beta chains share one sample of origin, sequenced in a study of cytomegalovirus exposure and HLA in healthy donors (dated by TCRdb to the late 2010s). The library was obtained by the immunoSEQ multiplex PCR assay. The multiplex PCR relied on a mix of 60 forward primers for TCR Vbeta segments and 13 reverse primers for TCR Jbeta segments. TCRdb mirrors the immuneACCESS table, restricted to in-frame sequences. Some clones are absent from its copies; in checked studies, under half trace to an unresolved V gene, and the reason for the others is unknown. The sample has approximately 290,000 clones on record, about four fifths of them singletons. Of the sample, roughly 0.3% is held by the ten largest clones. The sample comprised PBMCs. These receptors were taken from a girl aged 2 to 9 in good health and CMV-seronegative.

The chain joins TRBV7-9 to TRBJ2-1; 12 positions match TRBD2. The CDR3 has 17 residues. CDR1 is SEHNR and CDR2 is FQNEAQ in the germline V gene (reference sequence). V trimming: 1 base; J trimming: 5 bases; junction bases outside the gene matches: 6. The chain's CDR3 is CASSLGSRLAGDNEQFF. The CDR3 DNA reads TGTGCCAGCAGCTTAGGCTCCAGACTAGCGGGAGACAATGAGCAGTTCTTC.

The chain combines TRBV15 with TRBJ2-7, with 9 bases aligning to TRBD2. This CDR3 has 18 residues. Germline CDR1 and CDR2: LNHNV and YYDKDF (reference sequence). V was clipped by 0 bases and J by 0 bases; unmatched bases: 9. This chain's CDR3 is CATSRDMTSGDLSYEQYF. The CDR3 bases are TGTGCCACCAGCAGAGATATGACTAGCGGAGACCTCTCCTACGAGCAGTACTTC. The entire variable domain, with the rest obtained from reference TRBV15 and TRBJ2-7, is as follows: DAMVIQNPRYQVTQFGKPVTLSCSQTLNHNVMYWYQQKSSQAPKLLFHYYDKDFNNEADTPDNFQSRRPNTSFCFLDIRSPGLGDTAMYLCATSRDMTSGDLSYEQYFGPGTRLTVT.

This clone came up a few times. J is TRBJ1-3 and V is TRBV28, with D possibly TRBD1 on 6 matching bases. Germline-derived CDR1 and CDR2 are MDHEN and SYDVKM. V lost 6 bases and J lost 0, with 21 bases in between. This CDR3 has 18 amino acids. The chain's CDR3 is CASSATTTDSLSGNTIYF. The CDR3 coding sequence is TGTGCCAGCAGCGCGACCACCACGGACAGCCTCTCTGGAAACACCATATATTTT.

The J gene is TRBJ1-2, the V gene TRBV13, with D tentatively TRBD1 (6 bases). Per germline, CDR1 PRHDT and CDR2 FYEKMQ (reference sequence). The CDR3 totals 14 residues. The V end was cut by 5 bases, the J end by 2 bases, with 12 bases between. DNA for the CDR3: TGTGCCAGCAGCCCCTATACAGGGAACTATGGCTACACCTTC. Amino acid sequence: CASSPYTGNYGYTF.

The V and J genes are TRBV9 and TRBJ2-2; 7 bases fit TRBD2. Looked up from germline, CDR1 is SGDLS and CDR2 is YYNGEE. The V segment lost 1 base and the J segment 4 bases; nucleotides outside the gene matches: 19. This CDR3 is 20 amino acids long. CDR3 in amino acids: CASSVLEEIWGGPPTGELFF. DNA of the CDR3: TGTGCCAGCAGCGTACTAGAAGAGATCTGGGGGGGACCCCCCACCGGGGAGCTGTTTTTT.

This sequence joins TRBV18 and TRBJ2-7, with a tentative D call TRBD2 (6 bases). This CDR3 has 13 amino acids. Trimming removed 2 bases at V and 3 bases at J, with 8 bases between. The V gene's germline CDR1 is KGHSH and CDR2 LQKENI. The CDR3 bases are TGTGCCAGCTCACCAGGGGAGGACTACGAGCAGTACTTC. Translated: CASSPGEDYEQYF.

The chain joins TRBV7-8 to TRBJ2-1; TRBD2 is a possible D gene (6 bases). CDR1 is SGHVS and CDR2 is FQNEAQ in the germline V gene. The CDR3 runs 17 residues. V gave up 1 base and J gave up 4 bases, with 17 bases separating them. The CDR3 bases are TGTGCCAGCAGCTTAGGAACTGCCGGGACTTATTACAATGAGCAGTTCTTC. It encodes CASSLGTAGTYYNEQFF.